These 25 T cell receptor beta chains came from one sample sequenced in a study of T cells in localized non-small cell lung cancer (dated by TCRdb to 2019 to 2021). Library preparation used the immunoSEQ multiplex PCR assay. Sourced from immuneACCESS, this table was stored by TCRdb with only in-frame sequences that have V and J called. A share of the clones is absent; for the studies checked, an unresolved V gene accounts for under half, and the remainder has no known explanation. This sample holds about 40,000 clones; around 86% were observed only once. 3.5% of the sample goes to the ten largest clones. The sample consisted of peripheral blood, taken before any cancer treatment. Every receptor here comes from a man between 18 and 50 years old with stage I lung adenocarcinoma.

This clone has more than one count but fewer than ten. The CDR3 spells CASSEALRARDTQYF. CDR3 coding DNA: TGTGCCAGCAGTGAAGCGCTTCGGGCAAGAGATACGCAGTATTTT. The chain links TRBV2 to TRBJ2-3; D not resolved. Germline-derived CDR1 and CDR2 are SNHLY and FYNNEI. Trimming cost V 0 bases and J 5 bases, with 12 bases left between them. CDR3 length: 15 amino acids. The entire variable domain, with the rest obtained from reference TRBV2 and TRBJ2-3, is as follows: EPEVTQTPSHQVTQMGQEVILRCVPISNHLYFYWYRQILGQKVEFLVSFYNNEISEKSEIFDDQFSVERPDGSNFTLKIRSTKLEDSAMYFCASSEALRARDTQYFGPGTRLTVL.

V usage is TRBV2 and J usage is TRBJ1-2, with a possible D match to TRBD1 (6 bases). Trimming cost V 5 bases and J 4 bases, with 14 bases left between them. Looked up from germline, CDR1 is SNHLY and CDR2 is FYNNEI. CDR3 length: 14 amino acids. CDR3 region: CASSFQTGIYGYTF. As DNA, the CDR3 is TGTGCCAGCAGTTTTCAAACAGGGATCTATGGCTACACCTTC.

This clone was recorded once. The rearrangement links TRBV15 to TRBJ1-1, with D possibly matching TRBD1 (5 bases). Germline V gene lookup returns CDR1 LNHNV and CDR2 YYDKDF (reference sequence). CDR3 length equals 18 residues. Trimming took 0 bases from V and 0 from J, leaving 17 bases between them. The CDR3 spells CATSRDGAPGPMNTEAFF. CDR3 sequence (DNA): TGTGCCACCAGCAGAGATGGGGCCCCGGGGCCGATGAACACTGAAGCTTTCTTT.

The genes are TRBV18 and TRBJ2-3; TRBD2 is a possible D gene (5 bases). Looked up from germline, CDR1 is KGHSH and CDR2 is LQKENI. The V and J ends lost 10 bases and 2 bases respectively, with 10 bases between them. The CDR3 contains 12 residues. In nucleotides, the CDR3 is TGTGCCACCGGGGTTGCCACAGATACGCAGTATTTT. It codes for CATGVATDTQYF.

The V gene is TRBV5-4, the J gene TRBJ1-1, with unresolved D. The CDR3 has 13 amino acids. Trimming took 2 bases from V and 5 from J, leaving 10 bases between them. Germline lookup yields CDR1 SGHNT and CDR2 YYREEE (reference sequence). The CDR3 loop reads CASSLSTRTEAFF. The CDR3 DNA reads as TGTGCCAGCAGCTTATCGACTAGGACTGAAGCTTTCTTT.

The count of this clone is one. The V and J genes are TRBV6-1 and TRBJ2-7; TRBD1 matches 10 bases. This CDR3 has 15 residues. CDR1 is MNHNS, CDR2 SASEGT, per germline. V shed 6 bases, J shed 0 bases, and the junction held 5 bases outside the gene matches. CDR3 amino acids: CASSGQGGDSYEQYF. As DNA, the CDR3 is TGTGCCAGCAGCGGACAGGGGGGGGACTCCTACGAGCAGTACTTC.

The chain joins TRBV30 to TRBJ1-3; D uncertain. V was shortened by 8 bases and J by 3 bases, with 14 bases between the two germline ends. CDR3 length: 13 residues. Germline V gives CDR1 GTSNPN, CDR2 SVGIG (reference sequence). The CDR3 here is CAGKVTFGNTIYF. The CDR3 region has the DNA TGTGCCGGAAAAGTCACCTTTGGAAACACCATATATTTT.

This clone has just one count. The V call is TRBV2, the J call TRBJ2-3, with 7 bases matching TRBD1. V lost 6 bases and J lost 2; bases outside the gene matches: 5. Germline V CDR1 and CDR2: SNHLY, FYNNEI. The CDR3 is 14 amino acids. The CDR3 DNA reads TGTGCCAGCAGACAGGGGATAGTCACAGATACGCAGTATTTT. This encodes CASRQGIVTDTQYF.

The chain links TRBV2 to TRBJ2-1; 10 bases map to TRBD1. V gave up 5 bases and J gave up 3 bases; unmatched junction bases: 1. Germline CDR1 SNHLY, CDR2 FYNNEI. This CDR3 region has 14 residues. The CDR3 region is CASSRTGGYNEQFF. CDR3 nucleotide sequence: TGTGCCAGCAGTCGGACAGGGGGCTACAATGAGCAGTTCTTC.

J is TRBJ1-1 and V is TRBV4-2, with D maybe TRBD1 (5 bases). The CDR3 consists of 16 residues. Per germline, CDR1 LGHNA and CDR2 YNFKEQ. V was shortened by 1 base and J by 0 bases, with 12 bases between the two germline ends. CDR3 nucleotides: TGTGCCAGCAGCCAAGGAGAGGGGTCGATGAACACTGAAGCTTTCTTT. Translating gives CASSQGEGSMNTEAFF.

The V call is TRBV7-9, the J call TRBJ1-1; D unclear. This CDR3 is 12 amino acids long. Germline V gene data show CDR1 as SEHNR and CDR2 as FQNEAQ (reference sequence). V lost 4 bases and J 8 bases, leaving 11 bases between the germline ends. As DNA, the CDR3 is TGTGCCAGCAGCTCCATCTCCCTAGAAGCTTTCTTT. Residues: CASSSISLEAFF.

The chain combines TRBV7-9 with TRBJ2-7; D not certain. This CDR3 is built from 13 residues. The germline V gene has CDR1 SEHNR and CDR2 FQNEAQ (reference sequence). Trimming removed 1 base from V and 5 bases from J, with 9 bases in between. CDR3 region: CASSLEPSNEQYF. For the CDR3, the DNA is TGTGCCAGCAGCTTAGAACCCAGTAACGAGCAGTACTTC.

V and J are TRBV28 and TRBJ1-1, with D unresolved. The CDR3 length is 12 residues. Germline V gives CDR1 MDHEN, CDR2 SYDVKM. V gave up 6 bases and J gave up 3 bases, with 8 bases separating them. The CDR3: CASSRRYTEAFF. CDR3 nucleotides: TGTGCCAGCAGCCGACGATACACTGAAGCTTTCTTT.

This chain's CDR3 is CASSPPGQGTDTQYF. DNA for the CDR3: TGTGCCAGCAGCCCGCCGGGACAGGGGACAGATACGCAGTATTTT. The rearrangement uses TRBV5-6 and TRBJ2-3; 10 bases align to TRBD1. The CDR3 is made up of 15 amino acids. V lost 4 bases and J lost 3; bases outside the gene matches: 5. Per germline, CDR1 SGHDT and CDR2 YYEEEE. The full variable domain, rest sourced from reference TRBV5-6 and TRBJ2-3, is DAGVTQSPTHLIKTRGQQVTLRCSPKSGHDTVSWYQQALGQGPQFIFQYYEEEERQRGNFPDRFSGHQFPNYSSELNVNALLLGDSALYLCASSPPGQGTDTQYFGPGTRLTVL.

The rearrangement joins TRBV29-1 to TRBJ1-3; tentative D call: TRBD1 (6 bases). V was trimmed by 4 bases and J by 8 bases, leaving 12 bases between them. This CDR3 is 12 amino acids long. Germline V gene sequence: CDR1 SQVTM, CDR2 ANQGSEA. In nucleotides, the CDR3 is TGCAGCGTTGCGGAGGGGGTTGACACCATATATTTT. As protein: CSVAEGVDTIYF.

The chain recombines TRBV5-5 with TRBJ1-1, with D possibly being TRBD1 (6 bases). Germline V gives CDR1 SGHKS, CDR2 YYEKEE (reference sequence). Trimming left V 3 bases short and J 1 base short, with 16 bases between. The CDR3 extends over 16 amino acids. The CDR3 bases are TGTGCCAGCAGCTCGGGAGGGGGGATGCGGAACACTGAAGCTTTCTTT. It is translated as CASSSGGGMRNTEAFF.

The sample holds one count of this clone. J is TRBJ1-1 and V is TRBV7-9; possible D gene TRBD1, 5 bases. V was clipped by 6 bases and J by 8 bases, with 19 bases between them. This CDR3 comprises 14 residues. Germline loops: CDR1 SEHNR, CDR2 FQNEAQ (reference sequence). CDR3 in DNA: TGTGCCAGCAGTCAACTGGGACTGGGAAGGGAAGCTTTCTTT. As protein: CASSQLGLGREAFF.

The rearrangement links TRBV6-6 to TRBJ2-7; TRBD1 aligns across 9 bases. The germline V gene encodes CDR1 MNHNY and CDR2 SVGAGI (reference sequence). The CDR3 has 11 residues. The CDR3 region is CASSTRDRATV. The CDR3 DNA follows: TGTGCCAGCAGTACCCGGGACAGGGCTACGGTC.

The genes are TRBV10-3 and TRBJ2-2; D uncertain. CDR1 ENHRY and CDR2 SYGVKD come from the germline V gene. CDR3 length: 13 residues. Deletions cut 4 bases from V and 1 base from J, with 4 bases between. The CDR3 reads CAISGGNTGELFF. In DNA form, the CDR3 reads TGTGCCATCAGTGGGGGGAACACCGGGGAGCTGTTTTTT.

The rearrangement links TRBV9 to TRBJ2-3, with 10 nucleotides matching TRBD2. The CDR3 has 16 residues. CDR1 is SGDLS and CDR2 is YYNGEE in the germline V gene. Trimming took 3 bases from V and 1 from J; bases not matched to a gene: 5. The CDR3 bases are TGTGCCAGCAGCGGTACAGCGGGGGGGCGCACAGATACGCAGTATTTT. Translation gives CASSGTAGGRTDTQYF.

J is TRBJ1-5 and V is TRBV19; D is possibly TRBD1 (5 bases). Deletions cut 5 bases from V and 7 bases from J, with 18 bases between. CDR3 length: 15 residues. CDR1 LNHDA and CDR2 SQIVND come from the germline V gene (reference sequence). The CDR3, as DNA: TGTGCCAGTAGTTTCAGGGCGATGGGTGGACAGCCCCAGCATTTT. Protein sequence: CASSFRAMGGQPQHF.

This sequence joins TRBV7-9 and TRBJ1-1; 7 bases agree with TRBD1. Per the germline V gene, CDR1 is SEHNR and CDR2 is FQNEAQ (reference sequence). Unmatched junction bases numbered 19, after V lost 6 bases and J lost 3 bases. The CDR3 length is 18 residues. The CDR3 protein is CASRSTGTALLKDTEAFF. The CDR3 region has the DNA TGTGCCAGCAGATCCACCGGGACAGCTCTTTTAAAGGACACTGAAGCTTTCTTT.

The chain carries TRBV18 and TRBJ1-1; no clear D gene. This CDR3 is 14 amino acids long. Germline CDR1 and CDR2: KGHSH and LQKENI. The V end was cut by 4 bases, the J end by 0 bases, with 9 bases between. For the CDR3, the DNA is TGTGCCAGCTCACTTGCGGAATTGAACACTGAAGCTTTCTTT. Protein product: CASSLAELNTEAFF.

The chain employs TRBV6-6 and TRBJ1-3, with D perhaps TRBD1 (5 bases). Germline values: CDR1 MNHNY, CDR2 SVGAGI (reference sequence). Trimming took 0 bases from V and 8 from J, leaving 14 bases between them. The CDR3 runs 15 residues. In DNA form, the CDR3 reads TGTGCCAGCAGTTACTCGGCGGGGCCAGGAGACACCATATATTTT. This encodes CASSYSAGPGDTIYF.

The J gene is TRBJ1-6, the V gene TRBV7-2, with no clear D. Germline CDR1 SGHTA, CDR2 FQGNSA. The CDR3 consists of 12 residues. V lost 6 bases and J lost 4, with 4 bases in between. CDR3 amino acids: CASSYYNSPLHF. The CDR3, as DNA: TGTGCCAGCAGTTATTATAATTCACCCCTCCACTTT.